A single sample gave rise to the 8 T cell receptor beta chains below, sequenced in a study of CD8 T cells in ankylosing spondylitis. TCRdb ran MiXCR on the 5' RACE reads and lists one entry per CDR3 protein. The table lists tens of thousands of distinct CDR3 sequences, approximately 5.9% of them singletons. Sequenced: blood, either unsorted or a sorted T cell fraction (not recorded which). The receptors here all came from a male donor with ankylosing spondylitis or in good health (not recorded which).

V gene TRBV2 combines with J gene TRBJ2-2, with 11 nucleotides matching TRBD1. Trimming removed 5 bases from V and 3 bases from J; junction bases left unmatched: 2. This CDR3 region has 15 residues. The germline CDR1 and CDR2 sequences are SNHLY and FYNNEI. The CDR3 DNA is TGTGCCAGCAGTCCGGACAGGGGGCACACCGGGGAGCTGTTTTTT. It encodes CASSPDRGHTGELFF.

At least ten counts were recorded for this clonotype. The chain joins TRBV20-1 to TRBJ1-2; TRBD1 matches 10 bases. The CDR3 runs 13 residues. Germline CDR1 and CDR2: DFQATT and SNEGSKA (reference sequence). The J segment lost 4 bases and the V segment lost 3 bases, leaving 2 bases of the junction unmatched. The CDR3 is CSARTGGAYGYTF. As DNA, the CDR3 is TGCAGTGCTAGGACAGGGGGCGCCTATGGCTACACCTTC.

This clonotype showed up many times. This chain joins TRBV20-1 and TRBJ2-7; 10 positions match TRBD2. This CDR3 region has 13 residues. V lost 3 bases to trimming and J lost 5 bases; unmatched junction nucleotides: 4. The germline CDR1 and CDR2 sequences are DFQATT and SNEGSKA (reference sequence). The CDR3 nucleotides are TGCAGTGCTAGTGTCCTAGCGGGAGACGAGCAGTACTTC. Its protein product is CSASVLAGDEQYF.

This clonotype is medium-sized within its sample. V and J are TRBV4-2 and TRBJ1-5; D not certain. Germline V gene sequence: CDR1 LGHNA, CDR2 YNFKEQ. This CDR3 contains 14 residues. V was cut by 0 bases and J by 0 bases, with 3 bases left in between. The CDR3 region has the DNA TGTGCCAGCAGCCAAGACAGTAGCAATCAGCCCCAGCATTTT. It yields the protein CASSQDSSNQPQHF.

This clonotype was picked up many times. V gene TRBV12-3 or TRBV12-4 combines with J gene TRBJ2-7; 9 positions agree with TRBD2. The V segment lost 6 bases and the J segment 6 bases; nucleotides outside the gene matches: 15. This CDR3 has 16 residues. The DNA of the CDR3 is TGTGCCAGCAGCCCCCTGGTTAGCGGGAGAGGCACCGAGCAGTACTTC. Translated: CASSPLVSGRGTEQYF.

In its sample, this clonotype was seen many times. The V call is TRBV12-3 or TRBV12-4, the J call TRBJ2-2, with 7 bases matching TRBD1. This CDR3 region has 14 residues. After removal of 6 bases from V and 7 bases from J, the junction contained 8 bases not matched to a gene. The CDR3 coding sequence is TGTGCCAGCAGGGGACAGAGAATTGGCGGGGAGCTGTTTTTT. It is translated as CASRGQRIGGELFF.

This clonotype showed up many times. J is TRBJ2-1 and V is TRBV12-3 or TRBV12-4, with 11 bases fitting TRBD2. The CDR3 is made up of 15 amino acids. Germline trimming cut 6 bases from V and 5 bases from J; bases unmatched to any gene: 6. The CDR3 DNA reads as TGTGCCAGCAGCATTAGCGGGGGGGGCCACAATGAGCAGTTCTTC. Encoded protein: CASSISGGGHNEQFF.

Many counts were recorded for this clonotype. V usage is TRBV4-3 and J usage is TRBJ2-2; 11 bases line up with TRBD2. The CDR3 extends over 15 amino acids. V lost 6 bases and J lost 5; bases outside the gene matches: 5. Germline-derived CDR1 and CDR2 are LGHNA and YSLEER. The DNA of the CDR3 is TGCGCCAGCAGGGACCCTAGCGGGGGGACCGGGGAGCTGTTTTTT. Its protein is CASRDPSGGTGELFF.